These 17 T cell receptor beta chains were sequenced from one sample in a study of blood T cell repertoires in COVID-19. Clones were sequenced by immunoSEQ multiplex PCR, and TCRdb holds only the in-frame ones, with some missing. The repertoire holds around 260,000 clones, with roughly 86% as singletons. The specimen sequenced was peripheral blood. The receptors were gathered from a woman aged 55-70 years with COVID-19, enrolled during active disease.

CDR3 amino acids: CASSQVAGGPSGEQFF. Here the CDR3 DNA reads TGCGCCAGCAGCCAAGTTGCGGGAGGGCCCTCGGGTGAGCAGTTCTTC. The chain employs TRBV4-3 and TRBJ2-1, with 9 positions matching TRBD2. Germline V lookup: CDR1 LGHNA, CDR2 YSLEER. The CDR3 has 16 residues. The V gene end was trimmed by 1 base and the J gene end by 9 bases; junction bases not matched to a gene: 10.

The chain joins TRBV11-2 to TRBJ2-6, with a tentative D call TRBD1 (6 bases). This CDR3 has 17 amino acids. CDR1 SGHAT and CDR2 FQNNGV come from the germline V gene. Trimming took off 0 bases at V and 4 bases at J, with 13 bases between the two ends. CDR3 amino acids: CASSLDPPGAGANVLTF. The CDR3 DNA reads TGTGCCAGCAGCTTAGATCCCCCAGGGGCCGGGGCCAACGTCCTGACTTTC.

This clone was found once. This rearrangement joins TRBV18 to TRBJ1-2, with 10 bases fitting TRBD1. The CDR3 totals 14 residues. Unmatched junction bases numbered 4, after V lost 3 bases and J lost 6 bases. Germline CDR1 KGHSH, CDR2 LQKENI. CDR3 bases: TGTGCCAGCTCACCGCAAGGGACAGGGGATGGCTACACCTTC. Protein: CASSPQGTGDGYTF.

This clone came up a few times. V and J are TRBV19 and TRBJ2-3; TRBD2 matches 7 bases. Per germline, CDR1 LNHDA and CDR2 SQIVND (reference sequence). The CDR3 is 14 residues long. J lost 0 bases, V lost 8 bases, and 5 bases had no gene match. CDR3 in DNA: TGTGCCAGTGGTAGCGGGTTTAGCACAGATACGCAGTATTTT. The encoded protein is CASGSGFSTDTQYF.

In nucleotides, the CDR3 is TGTGCCAGTAGTATTGCATTGAGGCGGGGCTACGAGCAGTACTTC. It is translated as CASSIALRRGYEQYF. The chain couples TRBV19 to TRBJ2-7; D is possibly TRBD2 (6 bases). Trimming cost V 3 bases and J 3 bases, with 15 bases left between them. Germline assignment: CDR1 LNHDA and CDR2 SQIVND (reference sequence). The CDR3 is 15 amino acids.

This clone was recorded only once. The rearrangement joins TRBV5-1 to TRBJ2-2; TRBD1 agrees at 9 bases. Germline CDR1 and CDR2: SGHRS and YFSETQ. After removal of 4 bases from V and 2 bases from J, the junction contained 9 bases not matched to a gene. This CDR3 has 17 residues. CDR3 sequence reads: CASSPIRGQGNTGELFF. The DNA for the CDR3 is TGCGCCAGCAGCCCCATCAGGGGACAGGGAAACACCGGGGAGCTGTTTTTT.

CDR3 sequence reads: CASSSSTDTQYF. The CDR3 coding sequence is TGTGCCAGCAGCTCAAGCACAGATACGCAGTATTTT. This chain joins TRBV7-9 and TRBJ2-3; no clear D gene. The CDR3 runs to 12 residues. The V end was cut by 4 bases, the J end by 0 bases, with 2 bases between. The germline V gene encodes CDR1 SEHNR and CDR2 FQNEAQ (reference sequence).

This chain connects TRBV19 to TRBJ2-3; D is perhaps TRBD1 (6 bases). CDR3 size: 15 residues. V was pared by 3 bases and J by 0 bases, with 10 bases between. Germline lookup yields CDR1 LNHDA and CDR2 SQIVND (reference sequence). CDR3 in amino acids: CASSISGASTDTQYF. CDR3 in DNA: TGTGCCAGTAGTATTTCAGGGGCCAGCACAGATACGCAGTATTTT. The full variable domain, in which reference TRBV19 and TRBJ2-3 provide the parts outside the CDR3, is DGGITQSPKYLFRKEGQNVTLSCEQNLNHDAMYWYRQDPGQGLRLIYYSQIVNDFQKGDIAEGYSVSREKKESFPLTVTSAQKNPTAFYLCASSISGASTDTQYFGPGTRLTVL.

The count of this clone is one. The V gene is TRBV24-1, the J gene TRBJ1-1; D call uncertain. Trimming removed 2 bases at V and 4 bases at J, with 7 bases between. The CDR3 has 13 residues. Germline CDR1 KGHDR, CDR2 SFDVKD. This CDR3 is CATSDWAGTEAFF. DNA for the CDR3: TGTGCCACCAGTGATTGGGCCGGCACTGAAGCTTTCTTT.

The chain couples TRBV7-2 to TRBJ2-5, with D perhaps TRBD2 (6 bases). The CDR3 loop spans 14 amino acids. V was trimmed by 3 bases and J by 4 bases, leaving 12 bases between them. In germline, CDR1 is SGHTA, CDR2 FQGNSA. The CDR3 sequence is CASSFRLRGETQYF. The DNA of the CDR3 is TGTGCCAGCAGCTTCAGGTTGCGGGGAGAGACCCAGTACTTC. The full variable domain, rest sourced from reference TRBV7-2 and TRBJ2-5, is GAGVSQSPSNKVTEKGKDVELRCDPISGHTALYWYRQSLGQGLEFLIYFQGNSAPDKSGLPSDRFSAERTGGSVSTLTIQRTQQEDSAVYLCASSFRLRGETQYFGPGTRLLVL.

The chain's CDR3 is CASSLGLTLTYGYTF. CDR3 nucleotide sequence: TGTGCCAGCAGCTTAGGTTTAACGTTGACTTATGGCTACACCTTC. The chain combines TRBV7-9 with TRBJ1-2; D not resolved. V lost 1 base, J lost 5 bases, and 14 bases lay in between. This CDR3 has 15 residues. Germline V lookup: CDR1 SEHNR, CDR2 FQNEAQ (reference sequence).

The V and J genes are TRBV5-1 and TRBJ1-1; the D is unclear. V was trimmed by 0 bases and J by 4 bases, leaving 10 bases between them. The CDR3 has 14 amino acids. Germline V lookup: CDR1 SGHRS, CDR2 YFSETQ. The CDR3 nucleotides read TGCGCCAGCAGCTTGGACAGTCCTGGCACTGAAGCTTTCTTT. Amino acid sequence: CASSLDSPGTEAFF. The variable domain in full, with the rest retrieved from reference TRBV5-1 and TRBJ1-1, is KAGVTQTPRYLIKTRGQQVTLSCSPISGHRSVSWYQQTPGQGLQFLFEYFSETQRNKGNFPGRFSGRQFSNSRSEMNVSTLELGDSALYLCASSLDSPGTEAFFGQGTRLTVV.

This chain connects TRBV4-3 to TRBJ1-1; 11 nucleotides agree with TRBD1. The germline V gene has CDR1 LGHNA and CDR2 YSLEER. The CDR3 totals 18 residues. J lost 0 bases, V lost 0 bases, and 6 bases had no gene match. Here the CDR3 DNA reads TGCGCCAGCAGCCAAGATCCGGGACAGGGGGGCTTGAACACTGAAGCTTTCTTT. Encoded protein: CASSQDPGQGGLNTEAFF.

The chain combines TRBV5-4 with TRBJ1-2, with TRBD1 as a possible D gene (6 bases). Germline CDR1 SGHNT, CDR2 YYREEE (reference sequence). There are 12 residues in the CDR3. Trimming stripped 6 bases from V and 8 bases from J, with 14 bases between. The CDR3 DNA reads TGTGCCAGCAACCTACAGGGCGGGGGCTACACCTTC. Translated, it gives CASNLQGGGYTF. Full variable domain (remainder filled in from reference TRBV5-4 and TRBJ1-2): ETGVTQSPTHLIKTRGQQVTLRCSSQSGHNTVSWYQQALGQGPQFIFQYYREEENGRGNFPPRFSGLQFPNYSSELNVNALELDDSALYLCASNLQGGGYTFGSGTRLTVV.

Only one count was recorded for this clone. The rearrangement joins TRBV21-1 to TRBJ1-4; the table's D call, TRBD1, has no DNA check behind it. TRBV21-1 is an annotated pseudogene. This CDR3 contains 18 residues. This chain's CDR3 is CASSPRDGRGQGNEKLFF. For the CDR3, the DNA is TGTGCCAGCAGCCCAAGGGATGGCAGGGGACAGGGTAATGAAAAACTGTTTTTT.

V usage is TRBV6-2 or TRBV6-3 and J usage is TRBJ1-2; D ambiguous. V was cut by 4 bases and J by 5 bases, with 5 bases left in between. Germline values: CDR1 MNHEY, CDR2 SVGEGT. The CDR3 contains 11 residues. CDR3 amino acids: CASSFGYGYTF. As DNA, the CDR3 is TGTGCCAGCAGTTTCGGTTATGGCTACACCTTC.

The genes are TRBV18 and TRBJ1-1, with 10 positions matching TRBD1. V lost 3 bases to trimming and J lost 2 bases; unmatched junction nucleotides: 6. Germline lookup yields CDR1 KGHSH and CDR2 LQKENI. This CDR3 is built from 16 residues. Written as DNA, the CDR3 is TGTGCCAGCTCACCCCTCGGACAGGGGGGAAACACTGAAGCTTTCTTT. It codes for CASSPLGQGGNTEAFF.